This entry lists 28 T cell receptor beta chains sequenced from one sample in a study of T cells in Graves' hyperthyroidism and ophthalmopathy. RNA transcripts served as the template for amplifying TCR beta CDR3 regions. Initially, a first-round RT-PCR of the TCR CDR3 employed the HTBI primer set. TCRdb recomputed calls from the multiplex PCR reads with MiXCR, one row per CDR3 protein. The sample consists of approximately 400,000 distinct CDR3 sequences, about a fifth of them appearing once. Sample: blood. Source of these receptors: a woman aged 18-35 years with Graves' hyperthyroidism.

This clonotype was observed at least ten times. The chain employs TRBV20-1 and TRBJ2-3; TRBD2 matches 13 bases. J lost 4 bases, V lost 1 base, and 5 bases had no gene match. CDR3 length: 16 residues. Germline V gene data show CDR1 as DFQATT and CDR2 as SNEGSKA (reference sequence). The CDR3 DNA is TGCAGTGCTAGAGGACTAGCGGGAGGATGGGCAGATACGCAGTATTTT. It translates to CSARGLAGGWADTQYF.

This clonotype was observed at least ten times. The chain is built from TRBV2 and TRBJ1-1, with 10 bases identical to TRBD1. The CDR3 is 14 amino acids. Per the germline V gene, CDR1 is SNHLY and CDR2 is FYNNEI. J lost 2 bases, V lost 4 bases, and 1 base had no gene match. CDR3 region: CASSATGGNTEAFF. The CDR3 nucleotides are TGTGCCAGCAGTGCGACAGGGGGCAACACTGAAGCTTTCTTT.

This clonotype was counted at least ten times. The chain joins TRBV5-1 to TRBJ2-6; D call uncertain. The CDR3 sequence is 16 residues long. V gave up 3 bases and J gave up 0 bases, with 10 bases separating them. The germline CDR1 and CDR2 sequences are SGHRS and YFSETQ. This CDR3 reads CASSYGMNSGANVLTF. CDR3 DNA sequence: TGCGCCAGCAGCTACGGTATGAACTCTGGGGCCAACGTCCTGACTTTC.

This clonotype was seen a few times. The chain joins TRBV12-3 or TRBV12-4 to TRBJ2-3; 8 bases are a match to TRBD1. The V and J ends lost 4 bases and 1 base, in that order; junction bases with no gene match: 7. There are 16 residues in the CDR3. The CDR3 reads CASSSTGAYGTDTQYF. The CDR3 DNA follows: TGTGCCAGCAGTTCGACAGGGGCCTACGGCACAGATACGCAGTATTTT.

This clonotype came up many times. The chain couples TRBV9 to TRBJ1-3; D is possibly TRBD1 (5 bases). Germline CDR1 and CDR2: SGDLS and YYNGEE. The CDR3 extends over 16 amino acids. V was trimmed by 2 bases and J by 2 bases, leaving 14 bases between them. The CDR3 DNA follows: TGTGCCAGCAGCGTGGGGGGGAGGGGAACTGGAAACACCATATATTTT. Protein: CASSVGGRGTGNTIYF.

This clonotype was counted ten times or more. The chain couples TRBV3-1 to TRBJ1-5; the match to TRBD1 covers 7 bases. The CDR3 has 15 amino acids. CDR1 is LGHDT, CDR2 YNNKEL, per germline (reference sequence). V shed 3 bases, J shed 11 bases, and the junction held 13 bases outside the gene matches. Written as DNA, the CDR3 is TGTGCCAGCAGCCAGCAGGGGGGACACCCTGCGACCCAGCATTTT. Its protein product is CASSQQGGHPATQHF.

This clonotype appeared many times. This chain joins TRBV7-8 and TRBJ1-5, with 10 bases lining up with TRBD1. CDR1 is SGHVS and CDR2 is FQNEAQ in the germline V gene. Unmatched junction bases numbered 12, after V lost 4 bases and J lost 3 bases. This CDR3 contains 18 residues. The CDR3 DNA sequence: TGTGCCAGCAGCTCAGCGAATCTCGGGACAGGGGCCAATCAGCCCCAGCATTTT. Translation gives CASSSANLGTGANQPQHF.

In this sample, this clonotype turned up a few times. The chain employs TRBV20-1 and TRBJ1-1, with 10 nucleotides matching TRBD1. The CDR3 totals 14 residues. Germline V gene sequence: CDR1 DFQATT, CDR2 SNEGSKA (reference sequence). V shed 0 bases, J shed 11 bases, and the junction held 9 bases outside the gene matches. The CDR3 here is CSARDSGTGEEAFF. The CDR3 region has the DNA TGCAGTGCTAGAGATTCCGGGACAGGGGAGGAGGCTTTCTTT.

This clonotype was seen repeatedly, ten times or more. The rearrangement links TRBV6-5 to TRBJ1-1, with TRBD1 matching over 7 bases. This CDR3 contains 16 residues. Germline CDR1 MNHEY, CDR2 SVGAGI. The junction had 6 bases not matched to a gene; V was cut back by 2 bases and J by 0 bases. The CDR3 DNA reads TGTGCCAGCAGTTACCGACAACAGGGGATGAACACTGAAGCTTTCTTT. It codes for CASSYRQQGMNTEAFF.

The sample holds a few counts of this clonotype. This chain links TRBV13 with TRBJ1-5, with D tentatively TRBD1 (6 bases). Germline values: CDR1 PRHDT, CDR2 FYEKMQ (reference sequence). CDR3 length: 15 amino acids. Between the trimmed V and J ends, which lost 4 bases and 2 bases, there was a span of 12 bases. The CDR3 loop reads CASSSSYRGNQPQHF. The DNA of the CDR3 is TGTGCCAGCAGCTCAAGTTACAGGGGCAATCAGCCCCAGCATTTT. Filled out from reference TRBV13 and TRBJ1-5, the complete variable domain reads AAGVIQSPRHLIKEKRETATLKCYPIPRHDTVYWYQQGPGQDPQFLISFYEKMQSDKGSIPDRFSAQQFSDYHSELNMSSLELGDSALYFCASSSSYRGNQPQHFGDGTRLSIL.

This clonotype was observed many times. V gene TRBV9 combines with J gene TRBJ2-2; 11 bases align to TRBD2. The V and J ends lost 2 bases and 6 bases, in that order; junction bases with no gene match: 3. Per germline, CDR1 SGDLS and CDR2 YYNGEE. The CDR3 totals 15 residues. The CDR3 region has the DNA TGTGCCAGCAGCGTCGGTAGCGGGGGGGCCGGGGAGCTGTTTTTT. Protein sequence: CASSVGSGGAGELFF.

The sample holds many counts of this clonotype. The V and J genes are TRBV12-3 or TRBV12-4 and TRBJ1-1; D gene ambiguous. The length of the CDR3 is 12 residues. The V and J ends lost 5 bases and 3 bases respectively, with 7 bases between them. The CDR3 spells CASSHVYTEAFF. CDR3 nucleotide sequence: TGTGCCAGCAGTCACGTGTACACTGAAGCTTTCTTT.

The chain couples TRBV6-2 or TRBV6-3 to TRBJ1-2; 8 bases are shared with TRBD1. Per germline, CDR1 MNHEY and CDR2 SVGEGT. V shed 5 bases, J shed 4 bases, and the junction held 6 bases outside the gene matches. The CDR3 has 14 residues. The CDR3 loop is CASSETGESYGYTF. For the CDR3, the DNA is TGTGCCAGCAGTGAGACAGGGGAAAGCTATGGCTACACCTTC.

In DNA form, the CDR3 reads TGTGCCAGCAGCGCTCAGGGGAACAAGGCCACTGAAGCTTTCTTT. It is translated as CASSAQGNKATEAFF. The chain joins TRBV9 to TRBJ1-1; perhaps TRBD1 as D (6 bases). V gave up 3 bases and J gave up 4 bases, with 16 bases separating them. Germline assignment: CDR1 SGDLS and CDR2 YYNGEE. The CDR3 is made up of 15 amino acids.

In this sample, this clonotype turned up many times. CDR3 coding DNA: TGCAGTGCTAGAGGGGCGGTAGGCACTGAAGCTTTCTTT. It encodes CSARGAVGTEAFF. The V gene is TRBV20-1, the J gene TRBJ1-1; D ambiguous. The V end was cut by 1 base, the J end by 4 bases, with 10 bases between. Germline V lookup: CDR1 DFQATT, CDR2 SNEGSKA (reference sequence). CDR3 length: 13 residues.

Notes on this clonotype: A read error may explain this, as a much larger clone is one base away. The chain links TRBV4-1 to TRBJ2-4; TRBD1 aligns across 7 bases. CDR1 MGHRA and CDR2 YSYEKL come from the germline V gene. The CDR3 consists of 13 residues. CDR3 loop: CASSRDRINIKYF. The CDR3, as DNA: TGCGCCAGCAGCCGGGACAGAATCAACATTAAGTACTTC.

This clonotype was observed at least ten times. This chain joins TRBV4-1 and TRBJ2-7; D unresolved. Germline loops: CDR1 MGHRA, CDR2 YSYEKL. CDR3 length equals 14 residues. Between the trimmed V and J ends, which lost 2 bases and 1 base, there was a span of 9 bases. The CDR3 sequence: CASSQFGQSYEQYF. Here the CDR3 DNA reads TGCGCCAGCAGCCAATTTGGGCAGTCCTACGAGCAGTACTTC.

This clonotype was observed many times. The V call is TRBV5-1, the J call TRBJ1-3; D ambiguous. V was cut by 2 bases and J by 2 bases, with 8 bases left in between. CDR3 length: 14 amino acids. Germline V gene sequence: CDR1 SGHRS, CDR2 YFSETQ. The CDR3 region is CASSFGVAGNTIYF. CDR3 in DNA: TGCGCCAGCAGCTTCGGGGTAGCTGGAAACACCATATATTTT.

This clonotype was found many times. The chain carries TRBV12-3 or TRBV12-4 and TRBJ1-1; 7 nucleotides line up with TRBD1. Trimming took 7 bases from V and 11 from J; bases not matched to a gene: 4. The CDR3 spans 10 residues. The CDR3 nucleotides read TGTGCCAGCAAGGGGGCGCGGGCTTTCTTT. It specifies CASKGARAFF.

The genes are TRBV7-8 and TRBJ1-5, with D hard to call. The CDR3 contains 16 residues. Germline values: CDR1 SGHVS, CDR2 FQNEAQ. Trimming stripped 0 bases from V and 0 bases from J, with 9 bases between. This CDR3 is CASSLARLSSNQPQHF. CDR3 bases: TGTGCCAGCAGCTTAGCCCGACTGTCTAGCAATCAGCCCCAGCATTTT.

Turning to this clonotype: A much more abundant neighbour one base away suggests this may be a read error. The CDR3 here is CASIIQGQGAGTEAFF. The DNA of the CDR3 is TGTGCCAGCATCATACAGGGACAGGGGGCCGGGACTGAAGCTTTCTTT. The rearrangement joins TRBV28 to TRBJ1-1, with 12 nucleotides matching TRBD1. The CDR3 extends over 16 amino acids. Germline trimming cut 7 bases from V and 5 bases from J; bases unmatched to any gene: 11. The germline CDR1 and CDR2 sequences are MDHEN and SYDVKM.

This clonotype was seen at least ten times. The chain recombines TRBV12-3 or TRBV12-4 with TRBJ1-2, with D possibly matching TRBD1 (5 bases). This CDR3 contains 12 residues. The V end was cut by 4 bases, the J end by 2 bases, with 5 bases between. CDR3 sequence (DNA): TGTGCCAGCAGTTCAGGGAACTATGGCTACACCTTC. It yields the protein CASSSGNYGYTF.

This clonotype was picked up many times. The junction departs from germline at one end; a sequencing error may be responsible. CDR3 DNA: TGTGCCAGCAGTGATTTTGGGCTCTTCCCGTTT. This codes for CASSDFGLFPF. V is TRBV2 and J is TRBJ1-1, with D unclear. Germline V gene data show CDR1 as SNHLY and CDR2 as FYNNEI. CDR3 length equals 11 residues.

This clonotype was observed a few times. The chain recombines TRBV5-1 with TRBJ2-7; the match to TRBD1 covers 9 bases. This CDR3 has 19 amino acids. Germline CDR1 reads SGHRS; CDR2 reads YFSETQ. V dropped 4 bases and J dropped 0; count of bases not matched to a gene: 17. CDR3 sequence reads: CASSLPRDRAQKSSYEQYF. The CDR3 nucleotides are TGCGCCAGCAGCCTCCCCCGGGACAGGGCACAGAAAAGCTCCTACGAGCAGTACTTC. Looking up the rest from reference TRBV5-1 and TRBJ2-7 gives the full variable domain: KAGVTQTPRYLIKTRGQQVTLSCSPISGHRSVSWYQQTPGQGLQFLFEYFSETQRNKGNFPGRFSGRQFSNSRSEMNVSTLELGDSALYLCASSLPRDRAQKSSYEQYFGPGTRLTVT.

This clonotype showed up many times. V and J are TRBV20-1 and TRBJ1-2, with 8 positions matching TRBD1. The CDR3 runs 13 residues. Germline CDR1 DFQATT, CDR2 SNEGSKA (reference sequence). J was trimmed by 6 bases and V by 2 bases; bases with no gene match: 5. CDR3 protein: CSARLGQVNGYTF. CDR3 DNA sequence: TGCAGTGCTAGATTGGGACAGGTGAATGGCTACACCTTC.

This clonotype was counted ten times or more. CDR3 DNA sequence: TGTGCCAGCCAACTCGGGACAGTGAACACTGAAGCTTTCTTT. Translating it yields CASQLGTVNTEAFF. V gene TRBV28 combines with J gene TRBJ1-1, with 7 bases matching TRBD1. Trimming removed 8 bases from V and 0 bases from J; junction bases left unmatched: 6. Per germline, CDR1 MDHEN and CDR2 SYDVKM. CDR3 length: 14 residues.

This clonotype was seen only a few times. The chain employs TRBV12-3 or TRBV12-4 and TRBJ2-4, with D possibly matching TRBD1 (6 bases). This CDR3 is 15 amino acids long. V was pared by 5 bases and J by 3 bases, with 14 bases between. CDR3 in DNA: TGTGCCAGCAGTCCACCGACAGGAAACAAAAACATTCAGTACTTC. This gives the protein CASSPPTGNKNIQYF.

This clonotype was seen repeatedly, ten times or more. The chain recombines TRBV24-1 with TRBJ1-1, with a tentative D call TRBD1 (5 bases). The V gene's germline CDR1 is KGHDR and CDR2 SFDVKD. Deletions cut 3 bases from V and 11 bases from J, with 24 bases between. The CDR3 runs 16 residues. CDR3 sequence reads: CATSDPTKQGPGGAFF. The CDR3 nucleotides read TGTGCCACCAGTGATCCAACGAAGCAGGGTCCGGGTGGGGCTTTCTTT.